This entry concerns a single T cell receptor beta chain. What it binds is unknown. TCRdb re-called the reads with MiXCR, one entry per CDR3 protein. The repertoire includes some 350,000 distinct CDR3 sequences, about 35% of them detected once, and approximately 12% sits in the top ten. Germline CDR1 reads ENHRY; CDR2 reads SYGVKD. CDR3 size: 14 residues. V lost 5 bases and J 3 bases, leaving 12 bases between the germline ends. The data were obtained in a study of T cell repertoires in cytomegalovirus infection. Study details: Well-studied HLA-B-restricted epitopes and recently identified HLA-C-restricted epitopes of CMV were both used in the study. Based on public TCR beta signatures, there were indications of CMV infection and of a matching HLA type.

Broader study findings: Dominating the ex vivo response were HLA-C-restricted CMV-specific TCR beta clonotypes. Cumulated frequencies of public TCR beta families served to identify carriers of CMV plus the relevant HLA.

The chain carries TRBV10-3 and TRBJ2-3, with D possibly being TRBD1 or TRBD2 (5 bases each). This specimen consisted of cultured PBMCs, obtained from culture after CMV antigen stimulation. This sequence originates from a human donor in good health (CMV status not recorded). Some clones in this sample may be carry-over from other donors' samples. The CDR3 loop is CAISRGDGTDTQYF. CDR3 coding DNA: TGTGCCATCAGTAGAGGGGATGGGACAGATACGCAGTATTTT.